This TCR beta chain was sequenced during a study of T-cell memory formation after mild COVID-19. Across the study: There were largely donor-specific TCR clusters. Findings and caveats of the study: Second-wave clones that peaked on day 37 lacked confirmed SARS-CoV-2 specificity.

5'RACE with constant-segment primers yielded barcoded, UMI-tagged TCR alpha and TCR beta cDNA libraries. TCRdb redid the calling of the 5' RACE reads with MiXCR, one entry per CDR3 protein. The sample has roughly 310,000 distinct CDR3 sequences; approximately 15% are singletons. Regarding this clonotype: Its cognate antigen is unknown.

The CDR3 length is 14 residues. The ends were cut back, 1 base at V and 3 bases at J, with 10 bases in the middle. Germline lookup yields CDR1 MGHRA and CDR2 YSYEKL. The chain is built from TRBV4-1 and TRBJ2-7, with a possible D match to TRBD2 (5 bases). This TCR was sampled from a man in his late teens or twenties who had mild COVID-19 (a few samples of this study predate the infection). Cell type and time point are not known. Specimen: PBMCs or a T cell subset sorted from them (not recorded which). This CDR3 is CASSQGPGDYEQYF. CDR3 bases: TGCGCCAGCAGCCAAGGGCCCGGGGACTACGAGCAGTACTTC.